This T cell receptor (beta chain) was sequenced for a study of cytomegalovirus exposure and HLA in healthy donors. Overall study results and limits: Researchers had no immune exposure information except CMV serostatus available. CMV antigen specificity of three CMV-associated chains was confirmed in vitro. Clonal expansion, a later analysis showed, was greater in HLA-associated TCR beta chains than in equally common others.

PCR primers comprised 60 Vbeta and 13 Jbeta primers. Data came from immunoSEQ multiplex PCR; TCRdb stores just in-frame clones and leaves some out. The sample has some 65,000 clones, about three quarters seen once. Donors were ostensibly healthy at sampling, although undocumented immune exposures were probable. As to this clone: The antigen is undetermined.

Germline V gene data show CDR1 as SGHRS and CDR2 as YFSETQ. The CDR3 runs 15 residues. V was trimmed by 5 bases and J by 2 bases, leaving 14 bases between them. The receptor's source is a man aged 50 or older in good health and CMV-seropositive. Sequencing used PBMCs. J is TRBJ1-5 and V is TRBV5-1; weak D call: TRBD1 (5 bases). The CDR3 DNA reads as TGCGCCAGCAGTTTAGGGGTGTTAGGCAATCAGCCCCAGCATTTT. Translating gives CASSLGVLGNQPQHF.